The rows below give T cell receptor beta chains drawn from one sample of a study of identical twins. TCRdb reprocessed the 5' RACE reads via MiXCR and lists one record per CDR3 protein. Of roughly 690,000 distinct CDR3 sequences in the sample, 5.5% to 6.5% were seen once. Sequencing was done on a sample of naive T cells sorted from blood. These receptors came from a man aged 18-30 years in good health. CDR3s leave out the opening cysteine and the closing phenylalanine or tryptophan.

len	v_gene	j_gene	CDR3aa
13	TRBV6-1	TRBJ2-1	ASKPQTGLYNEQF
14	TRBV6-1	TRBJ1-6	ASSDLNRDSNSPLH
9	TRBV20-1	TRBJ2-1	SATGGREQF
13	TRBV11-3	TRBJ2-1	ASSLPWTRSNEQF
19	TRBV20-1	TRBJ2-3	SARDISPSGMPGISTDTQY
16	TRBV4-1	TRBJ2-7	ASSHPGLAGAPLGEQY
13	TRBV7-8	TRBJ1-2	ASSLEGQGHYGYT
14	TRBV5-1	TRBJ2-5	ASSSEADYRQETQY
12	TRBV6-2/TRBV6-3	TRBJ2-7	ASRRLAGTYEQY
12	TRBV6-5	TRBJ1-5	ASSYYRGDQPQH
12	TRBV6-1	TRBJ1-2	ASRLGLLAYGYT
9	TRBV7-9	TRBJ1-2	ASTSGPGYT
11	TRBV2	TRBJ2-2	AVQGENTGELF
13	TRBV5-1	TRBJ1-5	ASSLGVQPNQPQH
14	TRBV4-2	TRBJ2-7	ASSQRQGARQDEQY
12	TRBV6-2/TRBV6-3	TRBJ2-5	ASRGFGRRETQY
12	TRBV20-1	TRBJ1-6	SARGTPLGSPLH
10	TRBV11-2	TRBJ2-1	ASSLGDGEQF
13	TRBV5-1	TRBJ1-2	ASSLGRQGPYGYT
17	TRBV11-2	TRBJ2-2	ASSPRRGTGGVFTGELF
13	TRBV6-5	TRBJ2-7	ASSYYPRSSYEQY
12	TRBV5-1	TRBJ1-2	ASSLNRDTPHST
12	TRBV15	TRBJ2-2	ATSRDSITGELF
11	TRBV10-3	TRBJ2-3	AIRLGSADTQY
14	TRBV12-3/TRBV12-4	TRBJ2-2	ASSPQSGSYTGELF